This T cell receptor beta chain came from a study of blood T cells in healthy people across ages. V lost 0 bases, J lost 5 bases, and 5 bases lay in between. Germline CDR1 MNHEY, CDR2 SVGEGT. The CDR3 totals 12 residues. Notes on the study in general: Donor CMV status, an unknown factor, possibly confounded changes in expanded clonotypes. The study regarded diversity estimates from one million T cells as underestimates.

Each donor's blood draw was roughly 10 milliliters of peripheral blood. Through a sample-barcoded 5' primer and a J-beta primer mix, a second PCR was run for roughly 7 to 12 cycles. TCRdb recomputed calls from the 5' RACE reads with MiXCR, one row per CDR3 protein. Of approximately 800,000 distinct CDR3 sequences in the sample, roughly 60% were seen once. As concerns this clonotype: Its target is not known.

Sequenced material: blood. The TCR sequence derives from a man aged 25-45 years in good health. The gene calls are TRBV6-2 or TRBV6-3 and TRBJ2-7; D is possibly TRBD1 or TRBD2 (5 bases each). The CDR3 here is CASSYSGHEQYF. In nucleotides, the CDR3 is TGTGCCAGCAGTTACTCGGGACACGAGCAGTACTTC.